These 6 T cell receptor beta chains came from one sample sequenced in a study of a mutant IDH1 vaccine in newly diagnosed glioma. The sample's time point: week 23, last vaccination. A single vaccine dose contained 300 ug of mutant IDH1 20-mer peptide, and topical imiquimod was used with it. Generated by immunoSEQ multiplex PCR, the TCRdb table keeps only in-frame clones and is missing some. The table includes about 56,000 clones, around 87% detected once. Their recognized antigens are unknown. Source: PBMCs, taken from a glioma patient whose treatment included an IDH1 peptide vaccine. The origin of the receptors is a man aged 40-49 years with glioma.

The chain joins TRBV18 to TRBJ1-6; the match to TRBD1 covers 10 bases. V shed 8 bases and J 3 bases; nucleotides not matched to a gene: 4. The CDR3 runs 15 residues. CDR1 is KGHSH, CDR2 LQKENI, per germline. CDR3 protein: CASTGQGSYNSPLHF. CDR3 nucleotide sequence: TGTGCCAGCACGGGACAGGGGAGCTATAATTCACCCCTCCACTTT.

The chain carries TRBV7-8 and TRBJ1-5; 8 bases match TRBD1. The CDR3 sequence is 16 residues long. The V and J ends lost 5 bases and 1 base, in that order; junction bases with no gene match: 7. Germline CDR1 SGHVS, CDR2 FQNEAQ. The CDR3 reads CASSNIQGASNQPQHF. The DNA for the CDR3 is TGTGCCAGCAGCAACATCCAGGGGGCGAGCAATCAGCCCCAGCATTTT.

The rearrangement joins TRBV28 to TRBJ2-5, with unresolved D. Looked up from germline, CDR1 is MDHEN and CDR2 is SYDVKM. This CDR3 comprises 12 residues. V was pared by 6 bases and J by 1 base, with 6 bases between. This CDR3 is CASRQSQETQYF. The CDR3 DNA follows: TGTGCCAGCAGACAGTCCCAAGAGACCCAGTACTTC.

V gene TRBV27 combines with J gene TRBJ2-4, with D hard to call. CDR1 MNHEY and CDR2 SMNVEV come from the germline V gene (reference sequence). This CDR3 comprises 13 residues. The V end lost 6 bases, the J end lost 6 bases, and 12 bases lay between the germline ends. The CDR3 spells CASSLILGNIQYF. The CDR3 coding sequence is TGTGCCAGCAGCCTGATTTTGGGAAACATTCAGTACTTC.

This chain uses TRBV5-6 with TRBJ2-7; no reliable D call. Trimming took off 2 bases at V and 1 base at J, with 7 bases between the two ends. CDR1 and CDR2 (germline): SGHDT, YYEEEE. The CDR3 sequence is 13 residues long. Written as DNA, the CDR3 is TGTGCCAGCAGCTTCAGAGTTTCCTACGAGCAGTACTTC. Its translation: CASSFRVSYEQYF.

The V call is TRBV4-2, the J call TRBJ2-6; unclear D gene. The CDR3 has 17 amino acids. Germline loops: CDR1 LGHNA, CDR2 YNFKEQ. With 7 bases removed from V and 0 bases from J, the gap between germline ends came to 16 bases. The CDR3 sequence is CASTPFDRYSGANVLTF. DNA of the CDR3: TGTGCCAGCACCCCCTTCGACCGGTACTCTGGGGCCAACGTCCTGACTTTC.